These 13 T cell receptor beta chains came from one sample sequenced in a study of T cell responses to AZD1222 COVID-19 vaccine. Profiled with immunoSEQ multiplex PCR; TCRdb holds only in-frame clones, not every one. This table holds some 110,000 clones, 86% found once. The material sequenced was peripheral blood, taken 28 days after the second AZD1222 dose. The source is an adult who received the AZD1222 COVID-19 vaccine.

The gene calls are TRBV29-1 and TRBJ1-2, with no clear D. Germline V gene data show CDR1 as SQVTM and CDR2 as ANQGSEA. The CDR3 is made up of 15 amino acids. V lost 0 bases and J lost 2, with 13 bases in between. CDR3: CSVEDRRGKNYGYTF. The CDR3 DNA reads TGCAGCGTTGAAGATCGGCGTGGGAAAAACTATGGCTACACCTTC.

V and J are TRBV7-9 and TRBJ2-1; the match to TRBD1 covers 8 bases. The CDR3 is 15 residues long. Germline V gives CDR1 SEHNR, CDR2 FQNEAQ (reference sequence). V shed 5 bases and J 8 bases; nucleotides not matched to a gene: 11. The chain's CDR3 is CASSPGQERADEQFF. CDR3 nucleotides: TGTGCCAGCAGCCCGGGACAGGAGAGGGCCGATGAGCAGTTCTTC.

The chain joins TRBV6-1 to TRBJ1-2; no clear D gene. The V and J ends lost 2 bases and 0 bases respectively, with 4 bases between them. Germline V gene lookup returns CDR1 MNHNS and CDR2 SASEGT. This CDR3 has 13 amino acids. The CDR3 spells CASSERANYGYTF. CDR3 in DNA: TGTGCCAGCAGTGAAAGGGCTAACTATGGCTACACCTTC.

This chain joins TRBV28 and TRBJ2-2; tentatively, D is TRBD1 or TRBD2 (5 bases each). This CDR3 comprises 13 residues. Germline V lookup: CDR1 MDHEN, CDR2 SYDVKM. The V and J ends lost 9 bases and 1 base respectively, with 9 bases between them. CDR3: CASWGRNTGELFF. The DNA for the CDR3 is TGTGCCAGTTGGGGGAGGAACACCGGGGAGCTGTTTTTT. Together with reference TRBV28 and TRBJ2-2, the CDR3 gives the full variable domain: DVKVTQSSRYLVKRTGEKVFLECVQDMDHENMFWYRQDPGLGLRLIYFSYDVKMKEKGDIPEGYSVSREKKERFSLILESASTNQTSMYLCASWGRNTGELFFGEGSRLTVL.

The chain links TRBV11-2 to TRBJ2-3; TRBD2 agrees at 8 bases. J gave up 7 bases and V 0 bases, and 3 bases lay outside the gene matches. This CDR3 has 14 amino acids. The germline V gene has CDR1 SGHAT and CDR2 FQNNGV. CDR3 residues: CASSLDGGGNTQYF. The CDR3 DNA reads TGTGCCAGCAGCTTAGATGGCGGGGGGAATACGCAGTATTTT. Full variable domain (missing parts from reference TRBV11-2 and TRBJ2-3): EAGVAQSPRYKIIEKRQSVAFWCNPISGHATLYWYQQILGQGPKLLIQFQNNGVVDDSQLPKDRFSAERLKGVDSTLKIQPAKLEDSAVYLCASSLDGGGNTQYFGPGTRLTVL.

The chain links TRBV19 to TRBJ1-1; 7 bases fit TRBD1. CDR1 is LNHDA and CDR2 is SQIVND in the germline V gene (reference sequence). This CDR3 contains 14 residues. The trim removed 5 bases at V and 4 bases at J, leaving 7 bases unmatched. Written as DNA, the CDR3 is TGTGCCAGTAGTCTCCAGGGGGAGGGCACTGAAGCTTTCTTT. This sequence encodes CASSLQGEGTEAFF.

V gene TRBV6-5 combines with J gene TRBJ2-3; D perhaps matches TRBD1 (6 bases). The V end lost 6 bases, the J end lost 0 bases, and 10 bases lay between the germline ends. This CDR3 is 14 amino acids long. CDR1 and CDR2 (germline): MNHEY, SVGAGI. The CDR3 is CASRTGYSTDTQYF. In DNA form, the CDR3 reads TGTGCCAGCAGGACAGGATATAGCACAGATACGCAGTATTTT.

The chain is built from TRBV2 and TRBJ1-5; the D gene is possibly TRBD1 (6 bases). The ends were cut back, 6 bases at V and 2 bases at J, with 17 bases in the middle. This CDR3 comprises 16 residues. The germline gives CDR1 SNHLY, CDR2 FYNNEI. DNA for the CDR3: TGTGCCAGCAGGGGGGGGACATTGCTGGGCAATCAGCCCCAGCATTTT. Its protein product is CASRGGTLLGNQPQHF. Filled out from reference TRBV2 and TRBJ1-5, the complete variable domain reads EPEVTQTPSHQVTQMGQEVILRCVPISNHLYFYWYRQILGQKVEFLVSFYNNEISEKSEIFDDQFSVERPDGSNFTLKIRSTKLEDSAMYFCASRGGTLLGNQPQHFGDGTRLSIL.

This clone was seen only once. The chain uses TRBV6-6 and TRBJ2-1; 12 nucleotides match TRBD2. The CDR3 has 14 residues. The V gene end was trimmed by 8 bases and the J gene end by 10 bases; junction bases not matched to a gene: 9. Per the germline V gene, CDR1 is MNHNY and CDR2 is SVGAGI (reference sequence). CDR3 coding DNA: TGTGCCAGCTGTTCCGCTAGCGGGAGGGGGGAGCAGTTCTTC. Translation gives CASCSASGRGEQFF.

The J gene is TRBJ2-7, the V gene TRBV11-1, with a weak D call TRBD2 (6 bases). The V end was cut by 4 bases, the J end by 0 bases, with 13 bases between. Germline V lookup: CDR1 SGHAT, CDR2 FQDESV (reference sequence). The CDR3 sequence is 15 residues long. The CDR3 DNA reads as TGTGCCAGCAGCTCCACGGACGGGGGCTCCTACGAGCAGTACTTC. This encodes CASSSTDGGSYEQYF.

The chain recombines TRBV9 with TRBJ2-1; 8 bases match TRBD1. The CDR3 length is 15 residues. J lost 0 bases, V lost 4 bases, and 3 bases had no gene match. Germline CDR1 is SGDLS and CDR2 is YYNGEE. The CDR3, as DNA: TGTGCCAGCAGCCTTGGACAGGGCTCCTACAATGAGCAGTTCTTC. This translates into CASSLGQGSYNEQFF. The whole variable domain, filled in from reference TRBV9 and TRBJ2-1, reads DSGVTQTPKHLITATGQRVTLRCSPRSGDLSVYWYQQSLDQGLQFLIQYYNGEERAKGNILERFSAQQFPDLHSELNLSSLELGDSALYFCASSLGQGSYNEQFFGPGTRLTVL.

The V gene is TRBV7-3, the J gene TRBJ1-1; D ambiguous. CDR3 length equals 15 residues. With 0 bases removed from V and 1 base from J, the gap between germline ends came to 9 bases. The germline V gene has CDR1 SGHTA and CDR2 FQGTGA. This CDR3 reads CASSLTGGKNTEAFF. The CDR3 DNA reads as TGTGCCAGCAGCTTAACGGGAGGGAAGAACACTGAAGCTTTCTTT.

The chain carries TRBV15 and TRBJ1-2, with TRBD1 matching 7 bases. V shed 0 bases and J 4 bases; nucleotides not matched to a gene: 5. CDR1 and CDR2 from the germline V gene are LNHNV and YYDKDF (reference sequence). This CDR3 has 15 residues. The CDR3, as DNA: TGTGCCACCAGCAGAGATACCAGGGGGAGCTATGGCTACACCTTC. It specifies CATSRDTRGSYGYTF.